This is a list of T cell receptor gamma chains from one sample in a study of intestinal T cells in coeliac disease. TCRdb called clones anew from the multiplex PCR reads with CATT. Of under 750 gamma-chain clones in the sample, 40% to 50% were seen once. What was sequenced was a duodenal biopsy. These receptors all come from a human donor with celiac disease. Both conserved end residues are part of each CDR3. Only part of the rows carry a size: once, few, many, or a class if the clone is expanded.

j_call v_call clone_size cdr3_aa cdr3_nt
TRGJ1/TRGJ2 TRGV8 . CAPGIWDRYKKLF TGTGCACCTGGGATATGGGATCGGTATAAGAAACTCTTT
TRGJP2 TRGV11 . CACLVNWIKTF TGTGCCTGCCTAGTGAATTGGATCAAGACGTTT
TRGJ1/TRGJ2 TRGV9 few CAFVGAHYYKKLF TGTGCCTTCGTGGGAGCTCATTATTATAAGAAACTCTTT
TRGJ1/TRGJ2 TRGV3 large CATWDRPHRTTILNPLYYKKLF TGTGCCACCTGGGACAGGCCCCATCGAACCACAATACTTAACCCCCTATATTATAAGAAACTCTTT
TRGJP2 TRGV2 . CAPPSVSDWIKTF TGTGCACCTCCTTCTGTTAGTGATTGGATCAAGACGTTT
TRGJP2 TRGV3 . CATWDRGVVVPGHWIKTF TGTGCCACCTGGGACAGAGGGGTCGTCGTTCCCGGACATTGGATCAAGACGTTT
TRGJP2 TRGV2 once CATWDGPWGSDWIKTF TGTGCCACCTGGGACGGGCCTTGGGGTAGTGATTGGATCAAGACGTTT
TRGJP1 TRGV10 once CAAWDYHHVWFKIF TGTGCTGCGTGGGACTATCACCACGTGTGGTTCAAGATATTT
TRGJP1 TRGV2 . CATWDGHTTGWFKIF TGTGCCACCTGGGACGGCCATACCACTGGTTGGTTCAAGATATTT
TRGJ1/TRGJ2 TRGV9 few CALWEGCYKKLF TGTGCCTTGTGGGAGGGGTGTTATAAGAAACTGTTC
TRGJ1/TRGJ2 TRGV2 few CATWDGSGYYYKKLF TGTGCCACCTGGGACGGGTCGGGATATTATTATAAGAAACTCTTT
TRGJ1/TRGJ2 TRGV2 hyperexpanded CATWDGPYKKLF TGTGCCACCTGGGACGGGCCTTATAAGAAACTCTTT
TRGJ1/TRGJ2 TRGV10 . CAAWLHVDKKLF TGTGCTGCGTGGTTACATGTGGATAAGAAACTCTTT
TRGJ1/TRGJ2 TRGV3 few CATWGNYKKLF TGTGCCACCTGGGGGAATTATAAGAAACTCTTT
TRGJP2 TRGV2 . CATWGRGSPPPNSSDWIKTF TGTGCCACCTGGGGACGGGGCTCTCCCCCGCCGAATAGTAGTGATTGGATCAAGACGTTT
TRGJ1/TRGJ2 TRGV10 few CAAWDMGYKKLF TGTGCTGCGTGGGATATGGGCTATAAGAAACTCTTT
TRGJ1/TRGJ2 TRGV8 large CAPGVDYKKLF TGTGCACCCGGGGTGGATTATAAGAAACTCTTT
TRGJ1/TRGJ2 TRGV4 large CATWANYYKKLF TGTGCCACCTGGGCAAATTATTATAAGAAACTCTTT
TRGJ1/TRGJ2 TRGV4 . CAPGSGWKKLF TGTGCACCTGGGTCAGGATGGAAGAAACTCTTT
TRGJ1/TRGJ2 TRGV4 large CATWDPYYKKLF TGTGCCACCTGGGACCCTTATTATAAGAAACTCTTT
TRGJ1/TRGJ2 TRGV10 hyperexpanded CAAWDSLPFYYKKLF TGTGCTGCGTGGGACTCATTACCCTTTTATTATAAGAAACTCTTT
TRGJ1/TRGJ2 TRGV2 few CATWGRAFF TGTGCCACCTGGGGACGGGCTTTCTTT
TRGJ1/TRGJ2 TRGV4 . CATWGWADYYKKLF TGTGCCACCTGGGGATGGGCCGATTATTATAAGAAACTCTTT
TRGJP1 TRGV2 . CATWDGPYTTGWFKIF TGTGCCACCTGGGACGGCCCATATACCACTGGTTGGTTCAAGATATTT
TRGJ1/TRGJ2 TRGV3 . CATWDRQGIYYKKLF TGTGCCACCTGGGACAGGCAGGGGATTTATTATAAGAAACTCTTT
TRGJ1/TRGJ2 TRGV4 . CATWGCFYKKLF TGTGCCACCTGGGGATGTTTTTATAAGAAACTCTTT
TRGJP2 TRGV2 . CAPLTFFSSDWIKTF TGTGCACCTCTCACCTTTTTCAGTAGTGATTGGATCAAGACGTTT
TRGJP1 TRGV2 once CAHLGPHTGWFKIF TGTGCCCACCTGGGCCCCCACACTGGTTGGTTCAAGATATTT